This T cell receptor beta chain appears in the sequencing data of a study of early T cells in non-severe SARS-CoV-2 infection. At the level of the study: RNA in bulk from unsorted whole blood was sequenced, and chains were unpaired. Whole-study results and caveats: VDJdb matches were skewed toward anti-spike CD8 T cell responses.

Trimming removed 6 bases from V and 6 bases from J, with 20 bases in between. Germline V gene data show CDR1 as LNHNV and CDR2 as YYDKDF (reference sequence). There are 15 residues in the CDR3. Attachment of unique molecular identifiers to individual cDNA molecules was performed. One entry per CDR3 protein, called by TCRdb with MiXCR from the 5' RACE reads. The sample records roughly 100,000 distinct CDR3 sequences, under 15% being singletons. This clonotype was recorded a few times. Its antigen is unknown. Input material: whole blood. This sequence joins TRBV15 and TRBJ1-1, with D possibly matching TRBD1 (6 bases). The receptor comes from an adult who was a healthcare worker with PCR-confirmed SARS-CoV-2 infection or an uninfected control (not recorded which). The CDR3 region is CATRPTKTGSAEAFF. CDR3 DNA sequence: TGTGCCACCAGACCTACAAAAACAGGGTCAGCTGAAGCTTTCTTT.